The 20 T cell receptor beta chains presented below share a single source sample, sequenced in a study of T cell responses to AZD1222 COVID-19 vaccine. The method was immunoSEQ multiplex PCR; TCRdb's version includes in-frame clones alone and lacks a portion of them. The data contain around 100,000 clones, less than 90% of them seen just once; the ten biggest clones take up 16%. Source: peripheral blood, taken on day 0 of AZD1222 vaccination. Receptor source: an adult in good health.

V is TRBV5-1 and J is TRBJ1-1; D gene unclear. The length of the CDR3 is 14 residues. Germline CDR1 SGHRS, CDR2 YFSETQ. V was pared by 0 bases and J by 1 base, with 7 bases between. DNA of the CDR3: TGCGCCAGCAGCTTGGGGGTCGGGAACACTGAAGCTTTCTTT. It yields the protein CASSLGVGNTEAFF.

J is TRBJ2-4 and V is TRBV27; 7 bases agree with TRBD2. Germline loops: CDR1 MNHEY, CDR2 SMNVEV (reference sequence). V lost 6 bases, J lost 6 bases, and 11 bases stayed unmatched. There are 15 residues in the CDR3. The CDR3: CASSLGLAEINIQYF. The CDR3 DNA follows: TGTGCCAGCAGCTTGGGGCTAGCGGAAATAAACATTCAGTACTTC.

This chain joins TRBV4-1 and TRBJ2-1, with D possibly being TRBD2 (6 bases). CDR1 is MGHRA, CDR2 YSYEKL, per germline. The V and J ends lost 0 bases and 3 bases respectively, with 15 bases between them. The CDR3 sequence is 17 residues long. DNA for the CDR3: TGCGCCAGCAGCCAAGATGAACGGATCGGGAGCTACAATGAGCAGTTCTTC. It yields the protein CASSQDERIGSYNEQFF.

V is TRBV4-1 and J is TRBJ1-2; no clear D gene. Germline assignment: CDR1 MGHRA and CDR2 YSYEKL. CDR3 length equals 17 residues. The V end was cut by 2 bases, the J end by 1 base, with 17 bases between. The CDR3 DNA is TGCGCCAGCAGCCAATCGTTCATACGGGCCCTTAACTATGGCTACACCTTC. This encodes CASSQSFIRALNYGYTF.

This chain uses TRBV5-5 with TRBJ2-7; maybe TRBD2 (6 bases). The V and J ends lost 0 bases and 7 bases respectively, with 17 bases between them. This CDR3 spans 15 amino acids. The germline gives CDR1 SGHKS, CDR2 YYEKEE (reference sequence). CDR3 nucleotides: TGTGCCAGCAGCTTGGAGATCGGGGGTTTATTAGAGCAGTACTTC. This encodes CASSLEIGGLLEQYF.

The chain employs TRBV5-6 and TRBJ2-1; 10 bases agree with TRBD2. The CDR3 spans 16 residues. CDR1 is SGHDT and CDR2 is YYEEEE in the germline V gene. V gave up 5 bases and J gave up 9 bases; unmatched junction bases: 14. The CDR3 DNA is TGTGCCAGCAGTCCAACTCCCGGGACTAGCGTCGGTGAGCAGTTCTTC. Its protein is CASSPTPGTSVGEQFF.

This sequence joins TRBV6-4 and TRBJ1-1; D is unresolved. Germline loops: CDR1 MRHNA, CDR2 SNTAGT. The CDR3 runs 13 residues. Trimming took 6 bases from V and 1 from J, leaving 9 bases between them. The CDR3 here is CASSQEENTEAFF. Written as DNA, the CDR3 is TGTGCCAGCAGCCAGGAAGAGAACACTGAAGCTTTCTTT.

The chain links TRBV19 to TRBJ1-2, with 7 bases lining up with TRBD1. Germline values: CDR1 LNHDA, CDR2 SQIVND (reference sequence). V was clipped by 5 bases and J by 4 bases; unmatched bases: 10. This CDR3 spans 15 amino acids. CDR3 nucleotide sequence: TGTGCCAGTAGTGAGCGACAGGGACGTGGCTATGGCTACACCTTC. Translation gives CASSERQGRGYGYTF. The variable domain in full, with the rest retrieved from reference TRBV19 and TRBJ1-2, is DGGITQSPKYLFRKEGQNVTLSCEQNLNHDAMYWYRQDPGQGLRLIYYSQIVNDFQKGDIAEGYSVSREKKESFPLTVTSAQKNPTAFYLCASSERQGRGYGYTFGSGTRLTVV.

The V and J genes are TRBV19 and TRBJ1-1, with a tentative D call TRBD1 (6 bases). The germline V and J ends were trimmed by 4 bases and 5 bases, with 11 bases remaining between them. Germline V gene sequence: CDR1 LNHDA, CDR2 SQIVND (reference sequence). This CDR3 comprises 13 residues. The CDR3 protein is CASSTQQGTEAFF. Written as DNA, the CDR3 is TGTGCCAGTAGTACACAACAGGGTACTGAAGCTTTCTTT.

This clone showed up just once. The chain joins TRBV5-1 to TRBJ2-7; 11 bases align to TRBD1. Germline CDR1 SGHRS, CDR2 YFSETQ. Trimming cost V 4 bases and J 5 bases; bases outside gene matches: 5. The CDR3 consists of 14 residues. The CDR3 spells CASSRPGQGDEQYF. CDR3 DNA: TGCGCCAGCAGCAGACCGGGACAGGGGGACGAGCAGTACTTC.

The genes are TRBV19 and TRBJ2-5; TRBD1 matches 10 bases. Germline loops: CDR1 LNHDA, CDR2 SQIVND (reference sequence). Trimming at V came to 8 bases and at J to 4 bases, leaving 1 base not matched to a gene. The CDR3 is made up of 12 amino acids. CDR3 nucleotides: TGTGCCAGTCGGACAGGGGGAGAGACCCAGTACTTC. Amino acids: CASRTGGETQYF. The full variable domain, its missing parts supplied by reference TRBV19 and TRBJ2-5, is DGGITQSPKYLFRKEGQNVTLSCEQNLNHDAMYWYRQDPGQGLRLIYYSQIVNDFQKGDIAEGYSVSREKKESFPLTVTSAQKNPTAFYLCASRTGGETQYFGPGTRLLVL.

CDR3 coding DNA: TGTGCCAGCAGCCATGCCGGGACCTTGGGGCAGCCCCAGCATTTT. Encoded protein: CASSHAGTLGQPQHF. The V call is TRBV4-2, the J call TRBJ1-5; TRBD1 is a possible D gene (5 bases). The germline V gene encodes CDR1 LGHNA and CDR2 YNFKEQ. The CDR3 consists of 15 residues. Trimming stripped 3 bases from V and 7 bases from J, with 16 bases between.

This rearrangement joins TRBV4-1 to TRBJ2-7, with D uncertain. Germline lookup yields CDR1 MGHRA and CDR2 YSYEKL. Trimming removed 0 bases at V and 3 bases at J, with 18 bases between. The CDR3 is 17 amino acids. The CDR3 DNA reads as TGCGCCAGCAGCCAAGATCAGGCAGGCATTTTTGGCTACGAGCAGTACTTC. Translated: CASSQDQAGIFGYEQYF.

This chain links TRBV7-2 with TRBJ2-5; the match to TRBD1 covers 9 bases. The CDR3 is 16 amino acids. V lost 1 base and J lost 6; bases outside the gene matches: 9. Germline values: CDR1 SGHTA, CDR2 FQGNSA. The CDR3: CASSLDWDRDEKTQYF. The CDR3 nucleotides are TGTGCCAGCAGCTTAGATTGGGACAGGGATGAGAAGACCCAGTACTTC. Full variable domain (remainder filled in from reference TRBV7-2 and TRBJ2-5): GAGVSQSPSNKVTEKGKDVELRCDPISGHTALYWYRQSLGQGLEFLIYFQGNSAPDKSGLPSDRFSAERTGGSVSTLTIQRTQQEDSAVYLCASSLDWDRDEKTQYFGPGTRLLVL.

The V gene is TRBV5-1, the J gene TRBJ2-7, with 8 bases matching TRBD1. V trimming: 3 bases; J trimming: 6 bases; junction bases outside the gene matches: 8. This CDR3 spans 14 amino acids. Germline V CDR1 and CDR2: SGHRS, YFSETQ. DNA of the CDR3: TGCGCCAGCAGCTCCGGACAGGGATCATCCGAGCAGTACTTC. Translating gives CASSSGQGSSEQYF.

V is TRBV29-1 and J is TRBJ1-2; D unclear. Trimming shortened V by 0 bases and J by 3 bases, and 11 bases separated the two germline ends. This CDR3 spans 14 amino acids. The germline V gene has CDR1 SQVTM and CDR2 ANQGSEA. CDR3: CSVEETRSYYGYTF. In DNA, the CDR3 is TGCAGCGTTGAAGAAACCAGGTCCTACTATGGCTACACCTTC.

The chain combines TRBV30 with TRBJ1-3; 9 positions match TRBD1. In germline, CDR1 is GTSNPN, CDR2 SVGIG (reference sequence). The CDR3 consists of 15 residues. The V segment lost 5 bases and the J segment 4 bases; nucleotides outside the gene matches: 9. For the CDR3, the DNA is TGTGCCTGGTCCCGGGACAGGGTAACGGGAAACACCATATATTTT. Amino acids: CAWSRDRVTGNTIYF.

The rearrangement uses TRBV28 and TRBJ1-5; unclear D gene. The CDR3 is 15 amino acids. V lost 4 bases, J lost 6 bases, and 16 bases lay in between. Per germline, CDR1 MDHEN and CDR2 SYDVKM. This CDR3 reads CASSSLPPITQPQHF. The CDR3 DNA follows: TGTGCCAGCAGTTCGCTCCCTCCGATAACTCAGCCCCAGCATTTT.

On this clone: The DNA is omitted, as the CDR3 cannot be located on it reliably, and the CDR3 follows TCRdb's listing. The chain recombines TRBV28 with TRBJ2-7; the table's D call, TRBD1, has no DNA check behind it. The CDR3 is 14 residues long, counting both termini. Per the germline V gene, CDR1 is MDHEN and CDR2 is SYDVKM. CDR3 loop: CASSSSDRDYEQYF.

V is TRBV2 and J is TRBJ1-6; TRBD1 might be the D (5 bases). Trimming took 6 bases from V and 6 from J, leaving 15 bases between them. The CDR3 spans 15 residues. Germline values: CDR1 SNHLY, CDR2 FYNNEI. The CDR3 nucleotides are TGTGCCAGCAGCCTCGAGGGGCCTGGTAATTCACCCCTCCACTTT. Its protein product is CASSLEGPGNSPLHF.